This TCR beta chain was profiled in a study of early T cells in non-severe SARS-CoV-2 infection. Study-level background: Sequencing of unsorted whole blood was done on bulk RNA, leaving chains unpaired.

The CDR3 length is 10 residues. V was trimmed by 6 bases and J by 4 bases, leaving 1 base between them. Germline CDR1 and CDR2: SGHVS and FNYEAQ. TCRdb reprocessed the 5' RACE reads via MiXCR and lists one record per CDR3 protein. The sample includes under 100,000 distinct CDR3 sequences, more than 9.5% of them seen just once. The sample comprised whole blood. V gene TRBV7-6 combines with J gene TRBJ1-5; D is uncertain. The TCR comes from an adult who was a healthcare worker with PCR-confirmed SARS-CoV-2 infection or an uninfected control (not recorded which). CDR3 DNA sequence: TGTGCCAGCAGAAATCAGCCCCAGCATTTT. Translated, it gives CASRNQPQHF.